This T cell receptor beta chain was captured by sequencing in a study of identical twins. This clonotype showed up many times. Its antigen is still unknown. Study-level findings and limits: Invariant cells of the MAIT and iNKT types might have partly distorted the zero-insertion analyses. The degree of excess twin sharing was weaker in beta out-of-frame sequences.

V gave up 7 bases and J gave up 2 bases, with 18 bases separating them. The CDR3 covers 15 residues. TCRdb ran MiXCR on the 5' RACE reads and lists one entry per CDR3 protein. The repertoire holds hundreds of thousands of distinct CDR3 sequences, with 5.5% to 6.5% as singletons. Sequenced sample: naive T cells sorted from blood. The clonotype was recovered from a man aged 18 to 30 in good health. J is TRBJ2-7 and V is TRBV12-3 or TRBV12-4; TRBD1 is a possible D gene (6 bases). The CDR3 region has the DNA TGTGCCAGCACCCCAGGGGTGGCAGGCCCCTACGAGCAGTACTTC. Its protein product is CASTPGVAGPYEQYF.